This T cell receptor (beta chain) appears in the sequencing data of a study of breast tumors, draining lymph nodes, adjacent tissues. With V trimmed by 2 bases and J by 2 bases, 1 base remained unmatched. The V gene's germline CDR1 is MGHDK and CDR2 SYGVNS. The CDR3 is made up of 15 amino acids. The study's findings and limits: Compared with basal-like, luminal-like tumors shared significantly more repertoire with nontumor tissue. Tumors had less TCR diversity than lymph nodes, more than nontumor tissue. Most tumor T cells seemingly derive from lymph node, then expand in tumor.

On this clonotype itself: Its antigen is still unknown.

Samples came from axillary lymph nodes draining the breast cancer. TCRdb called the multiplex PCR reads again in MiXCR, with one record for every CDR3 protein. Here the sample spans about 200,000 distinct CDR3 sequences, 31% being singletons. This receptor was identified in a female donor with breast cancer. Some clones in this sample may be carry-over from other donors' samples. The sample taken for sequencing was axillary lymph node tissue. The chain has TRBV25-1 and TRBJ2-5; 11 nucleotides agree with TRBD2. In nucleotides, the CDR3 is TGTGCCAGCAGTGAAAGACTAGCGGGGCAAGAGACCCAGTACTTC. Its protein is CASSERLAGQETQYF.